The T cell receptor beta chain described here comes from a study of T cell responses to AZD1222 COVID-19 vaccine. Study outcomes and limitations: Baseline seropositives among AZD1222 recipients totaled only six or seven. Spike-specific TCR depth and breadth grew after two AZD1222 doses.

The table came from immunoSEQ multiplex PCR; TCRdb's copy has only in-frame clones and leaves some out. The table shows tens of thousands of clones, with roughly 87% occurring only once. The sample holds one count of this clone. Its antigen is unidentified. CDR1 and CDR2 (germline): MNHEY, SVGEGT. Trimming shortened V by 4 bases and J by 6 bases, and 21 bases separated the two germline ends. The CDR3 contains 16 residues. J is TRBJ1-1 and V is TRBV6-2 or TRBV6-3; tentative D call: TRBD1 (6 bases). The input for sequencing was peripheral blood, taken on day 0 of AZD1222 vaccination. The source of this sequence is an adult in good health. CDR3 loop: CASSWGGEDRTAEAFF. CDR3 in DNA: TGTGCCAGCAGTTGGGGTGGGGAAGACAGGACCGCTGAAGCTTTCTTT.